The sequence of this TCR beta chain was determined in a study of Graves' ophthalmopathy and Graves' hyperthyroidism. Study summary: No treatment had been given when peripheral blood was collected at initial diagnosis. Study-wide results and caveats: Cross-validated, the 13-signature model showed 87.88%/81.08% sensitivity/specificity, and 80%/75% in the test set.

This clonotype was detected ten times or more. As yet, its antigen is unknown. CDR3 length: 13 residues. V was pared by 4 bases and J by 12 bases, with 12 bases of the junction left unmatched. CDR1 and CDR2 from the germline V gene are SGDLS and YYNGEE. Amplification from RNA transcripts yielded the TCR beta CDR3 regions. RT-PCR was first run with HTBI primers, then multiplex PCR in a second round. TCRdb processed the multiplex PCR reads anew with MiXCR; each CDR3 protein has one entry. The sample contains 650,000 to 800,000 distinct CDR3 sequences, approximately 39% of which appear only once. The sample consisted of peripheral blood. This chain uses TRBV9 with TRBJ1-2; 7 bases are a match to TRBD1. The TCR was taken from an adult man with Graves' ophthalmopathy. The CDR3 spells CASSPSSGRGHTF. The CDR3 coding sequence is TGTGCCAGCAGCCCAAGTTCGGGTAGGGGGCACACCTTC.